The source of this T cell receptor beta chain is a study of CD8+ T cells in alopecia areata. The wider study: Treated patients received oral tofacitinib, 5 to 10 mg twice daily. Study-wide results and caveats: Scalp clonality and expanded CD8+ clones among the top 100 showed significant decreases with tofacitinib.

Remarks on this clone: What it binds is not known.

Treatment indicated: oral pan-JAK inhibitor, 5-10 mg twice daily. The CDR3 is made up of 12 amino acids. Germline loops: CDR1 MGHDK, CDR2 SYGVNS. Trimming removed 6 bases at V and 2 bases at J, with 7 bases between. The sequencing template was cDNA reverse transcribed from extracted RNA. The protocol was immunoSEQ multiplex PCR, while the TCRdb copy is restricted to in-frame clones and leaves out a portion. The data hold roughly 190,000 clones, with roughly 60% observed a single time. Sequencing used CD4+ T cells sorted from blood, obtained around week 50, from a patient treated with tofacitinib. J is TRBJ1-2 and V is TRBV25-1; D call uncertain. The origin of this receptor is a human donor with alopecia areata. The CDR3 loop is CASRGVNYGYTF. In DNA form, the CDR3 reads TGTGCCAGCAGGGGTGTGAACTATGGCTACACCTTC.